This T cell receptor beta chain was sequenced in a study of T cells after yellow fever vaccination. About the study: The authors prepared low-cell-number fractions using SMART-Seq v4 Ultra Low Input. Study outcomes and limitations: Reappearance after the booster was observed for most primary-vaccination clones (around 96% CD4, about 85% CD8).

This clonotype was seen a few times. Its matching antigen is unknown. Universal primer sites and UMIs were introduced during 5'RACE template-switching synthesis of TCR cDNA. MiXCR, applied by TCRdb to the 5' RACE reads, yields one record per CDR3 protein. The sample yields about 300,000 distinct CDR3 sequences, around 9.3% seen once. This specimen consisted of CD4+ T cells sorted from PBMCs, obtained 5 days after the yellow fever booster vaccination. The receptor was derived from a young man who received the YFV17D yellow fever vaccine.

This chain's CDR3 is CASSLEGTGGRSQHF. DNA of the CDR3: TGTGCCAGCAGCTTAGAAGGGACAGGGGGAAGGTCCCAGCATTTT. The V and J genes are TRBV7-2 and TRBJ1-5, with 11 bases that match TRBD1. CDR1 and CDR2 from the germline V gene are SGHTA and FQGNSA. The CDR3 extends over 15 amino acids. The V segment lost 1 base and the J segment 11 bases; nucleotides outside the gene matches: 7.